This TCR beta chain emerged from a study of shared clonotypes between healthy human individuals. Across the study: Per donor, three plates held CD4 naive cells, three held CD4 memory, two held CD8 naive and one held CD8 memory. Study observations and caveats: Compared with memory subsets, naive subsets generally had larger estimated richness.

With regard to this clone: Antigen: not known.

Assay runs were performed at deep level. TCRdb's table, derived via immunoSEQ multiplex PCR, lists solely in-frame clones and lacks some. The sample has under 2.5 million clones, roughly 92% seen once. The receptor was isolated from a young man in good health. Some clones in this sample may be carry-over from other donors' samples. Sample: naive CD4+ T cells from PBMCs. As for subset: CD45RA+ positively selected.

CDR3 nucleotide sequence: TGTGCCATCAGTGAGTCGGGGCCGCCCGACAATGAGCAGTTCTTC. Translation: CAISESGPPDNEQFF. The chain employs TRBV10-3 and TRBJ2-1; TRBD1 might be the D (5 bases). The CDR3 sequence is 15 residues long. CDR1 is ENHRY, CDR2 SYGVKD, per germline. Trimming shortened V by 0 bases and J by 5 bases, and 11 bases separated the two germline ends.